Listed below are T cell receptor beta chains from one sample, sequenced in a study of T cell changes during pregnancy in multiple sclerosis. Repertoires were generated with immunoSEQ multiplex PCR, while TCRdb's copy carries only in-frame clones and drops some. The table has 40,000 to 45,000 clones, 75% to 90% seen once. The sequencing here drew on CD4+ T cells from peripheral blood mononuclear cells, taken in the first trimester of pregnancy. The receptors were gathered from a female donor with multiple sclerosis, enrolled in a pregnancy study. The CDR3 runs from the conserved cysteine through the conserved F or W.

v_gene	len	j_gene	CDR3aa
TRBV7-9	15	TRBJ2-1	CASSLREAGYNEQFF
TRBV7-2	15	TRBJ2-1	CASSLEGITYNEQFF
TRBV4-1	18	TRBJ2-7	CASSLLNAKGFSSYEQYF
TRBV28	16	TRBJ1-5	CASSLNPWAGKQPQHF
TRBV29-1	12	TRBJ1-1	CSAYGQAGLAFF
TRBV29-1	12	TRBJ1-3	CSVETGGNTIYF
TRBV7-2	17	TRBJ2-4	CASSLSPVRGSGNIQYF
TRBV7-8	15	TRBJ1-2	CASSPYGGDNYGYTF
TRBV4-1	17	TRBJ2-3	CASSRQGLAGNTDTQYF
TRBV7-9	13	TRBJ2-7	CASSLDSPYEQYF
TRBV4-1	17	TRBJ1-6	CASSQAGTVSPNSPLHF
TRBV13	14	TRBJ1-2	CASSSDRDSYGYTF
TRBV5-4	13	TRBJ2-3	CASSLAGGDTQYF
TRBV28	12	TRBJ1-5	CASSQGFQPQHF
TRBV25-1	15	TRBJ2-1	CASSGFSGSYNEQFF
TRBV5-1	13	TRBJ2-7	CASSTQTGYEQYF
TRBV2	14	TRBJ1-5	CASGERGGNQPQHF
TRBV28	11	TRBJ2-1	CASSSLNEQFF
TRBV18	14	TRBJ1-5	CASSPDRGDQPQHF
TRBV7-7	16	TRBJ2-1	CASSLAGLAGTNEQFF
TRBV11-3	16	TRBJ2-2	CASSSRTSGNTGELFF
TRBV11-2	17	TRBJ1-2	CASSFSGTGASNYGYTF
TRBV18	13	TRBJ2-1	CASSPGQENEQFF
TRBV19	14	TRBJ2-3	CASSMGQGTDTQYF
TRBV9	19	TRBJ2-7	CASSVTDTSLSPGSYEQYF
TRBV6-1	15	TRBJ2-7	CASRPGQGQSYEQYF
TRBV11-3	14	TRBJ2-7	CASSLGQSPYEQYF
TRBV19	12	TRBJ1-2	CASSTVEVGYTF
TRBV11-2	15	TRBJ1-5	CASSEKGGPAQPQHF
TRBV2	14	TRBJ2-1	CASSERRTGDEQFF
TRBV6-6	14	TRBJ1-5	CASSHGGADQPQHF
TRBV10-3	13	TRBJ2-3	CAIRGTSTDTQYF
TRBV7-9	15	TRBJ2-2	CASSLVWEGTGELFF
TRBV7-9	17	TRBJ2-7	CAGGEIRDPLGYHEQYF
TRBV5-3	14	TRBJ2-1	CARIGYQRSGEQFF
TRBV5-1	15	TRBJ2-5	CASSLVARPWETQYF
TRBV6-1	16	TRBJ1-1	CASSGRPPAGGSEAFF
TRBV21-1	16	TRBJ1-1	CASSRTLPSMNTEAFF
TRBV5-1	15	TRBJ2-1	CASSSSGTQYNEQFF
TRBV28	15	TRBJ2-7	CASSTASDNSYEQYF
TRBV7-2	18	TRBJ2-3	CASSLLSGLAGTTDTQYF
TRBV5-1	15	TRBJ1-5	CASSPLTGAGQPQHF
TRBV6-1	12	TRBJ1-1	CASSDPFAEAFF
TRBV19	17	TRBJ2-3	CASSIGVAGDFTDTQYF
TRBV4-1	15	TRBJ2-5	CASSLGWREVETQYF
TRBV7-2	17	TRBJ2-4	CASSPRASGLAGNIQYF
TRBV5-1	15	TRBJ2-7	CASSLGPGQAYEQYF
TRBV7-3	14	TRBJ2-7	CASSLTSDHYEQYF